Listed here are 24 T cell receptor beta chains from one sample, sequenced in a study of blood T cell repertoires in COVID-19 (dated by TCRdb to the early 2020s). The library came from the immunoSEQ multiplex PCR assay. As stored in TCRdb, this immuneACCESS dataset retains in-frame rearrangements with V and J assigned. A fraction of the clones does not appear; measured against another copy, unresolved V genes explain less than half of the discrepancy, and the remainder lacks a known reason. In this sample the table shows roughly 200,000 clones, about 85% of which occur a single time. The ten largest clones take up approximately 19% of the sample. The sample consisted of peripheral blood. These receptors were obtained from a human donor in a cohort sampled during active COVID-19.

This chain links TRBV2 with TRBJ2-1; 11 nucleotides line up with TRBD2. The CDR3 runs 15 residues. CDR1 and CDR2 from the germline V gene are SNHLY and FYNNEI. The J segment lost 10 bases and the V segment lost 2 bases, leaving 7 bases of the junction unmatched. CDR3 nucleotide sequence: TGTGCCAGCAGTGAAAATGGACTAGCGGGCTGGGAGCAGTTCTTC. It encodes CASSENGLAGWEQFF.

The V and J genes are TRBV7-9 and TRBJ1-1, with TRBD1 matching over 8 bases. Trimming took 5 bases from V and 1 from J; bases not matched to a gene: 6. This CDR3 region has 15 residues. CDR1 and CDR2 (germline): SEHNR, FQNEAQ (reference sequence). This CDR3 reads CASSTIRGQNTEAFF. The CDR3 DNA follows: TGTGCCAGCAGCACAATCAGGGGGCAGAACACTGAAGCTTTCTTT. Variable domain in full (rest from reference TRBV7-9 and TRBJ1-1): DTGVSQNPRHKITKRGQNVTFRCDPISEHNRLYWYRQTLGQGPEFLTYFQNEAQLEKSRLLSDRFSAERPKGSFSTLEIQRTEQGDSAMYLCASSTIRGQNTEAFFGQGTRLTVV.

The CDR3, as DNA: TGTGCCAGCAGCTTCCGCCGTTGGGGTAGCGGGAGCAATGAGCAGTTCTTC. It specifies CASSFRRWGSGSNEQFF. The chain recombines TRBV11-2 with TRBJ2-1; 9 bases align to TRBD2. CDR3 length equals 17 residues. The V segment lost 3 bases and the J segment 6 bases; nucleotides outside the gene matches: 12. Germline CDR1 and CDR2: SGHAT and FQNNGV.

DNA of the CDR3: TGTGCCAGCAGCCCCATCGGGACTAGCAACCAAGAGACCCAGTACTTC. This encodes CASSPIGTSNQETQYF. The chain recombines TRBV28 with TRBJ2-5; 9 positions match TRBD2. Germline-derived CDR1 and CDR2 are MDHEN and SYDVKM. The CDR3 spans 16 residues. Losses at the gene ends were 6 bases for V and 0 bases for J; bases not matched to a gene: 8.

The rearrangement links TRBV27 to TRBJ2-2, with D unclear. CDR1 is MNHEY, CDR2 SMNVEV, per germline (reference sequence). The CDR3 is made up of 14 amino acids. Deletions cut 3 bases from V and 6 bases from J, with 11 bases between. The chain's CDR3 is CASSLALSSGELFF. CDR3 bases: TGTGCCAGCAGTTTGGCTTTAAGTTCCGGGGAGCTGTTTTTT.

The sample holds many counts of this clone. The chain couples TRBV3-1 (or the pseudogene TRBV3-2) to TRBJ1-1, with TRBD1 matching 7 bases. Germline V gene sequence: CDR1 LGHDT, CDR2 YNNKEL (reference sequence). V gave up 0 bases and J gave up 1 base; unmatched junction bases: 8. This CDR3 region has 17 residues. This CDR3 is CASSQELGRQGNTEAFF. The DNA of the CDR3 is TGTGCCAGCAGCCAAGAACTGGGGAGACAGGGGAACACTGAAGCTTTCTTT.

This chain links TRBV7-9 with TRBJ2-3; D unclear. This CDR3 is built from 13 residues. Trimming removed 3 bases from V and 6 bases from J, with 10 bases in between. Germline assignment: CDR1 SEHNR and CDR2 FQNEAQ (reference sequence). CDR3 nucleotide sequence: TGTGCCAGCAGCTTCCTATCCGCCGATACGCAGTATTTT. Translating it yields CASSFLSADTQYF.

This rearrangement joins TRBV6-5 to TRBJ2-7; TRBD1 might be the D (6 bases). The CDR3 consists of 15 residues. CDR1 is MNHEY and CDR2 is SVGAGI in the germline V gene. Trimming took off 6 bases at V and 3 bases at J, with 18 bases between the two ends. The chain's CDR3 is CASSSAGTQGYEQYF. In nucleotides, the CDR3 is TGTGCCAGCAGCAGCGCCGGGACACAAGGCTACGAGCAGTACTTC.

The sample holds a few counts of this clone. V and J are TRBV19 and TRBJ1-3; maybe TRBD1 (5 bases). The CDR3 extends over 14 amino acids. Trimming left V 9 bases short and J 0 bases short, with 12 bases between. Germline CDR1 reads LNHDA; CDR2 reads SQIVND (reference sequence). CDR3 in amino acids: CASRKQDSGNTIYF. The DNA of the CDR3 is TGTGCCAGCCGAAAACAGGACTCTGGAAACACCATATATTTT.

This chain joins TRBV18 and TRBJ2-5; 9 bases align to TRBD1. This CDR3 comprises 14 residues. Germline V lookup: CDR1 KGHSH, CDR2 LQKENI. The V segment lost 0 bases and the J segment 5 bases; nucleotides outside the gene matches: 1. The CDR3 region is CASSPPGTGETQYF. CDR3 nucleotide sequence: TGTGCCAGCTCACCACCTGGGACAGGGGAGACCCAGTACTTC.

The V gene is TRBV4-1, the J gene TRBJ1-4; D is unresolved. This CDR3 region has 15 residues. CDR1 and CDR2 (germline): MGHRA, YSYEKL. Trimming took off 0 bases at V and 0 bases at J, with 5 bases between the two ends. This chain's CDR3 is CASSQDIATNEKLFF. CDR3 sequence (DNA): TGCGCCAGCAGCCAAGATATTGCAACTAATGAAAAACTGTTTTTT.

This chain connects TRBV10-3 to TRBJ1-5; 8 bases match TRBD1. In germline, CDR1 is ENHRY, CDR2 SYGVKD. The CDR3 is 14 residues long. V lost 10 bases and J lost 1; bases outside the gene matches: 6. The CDR3 protein is CATSGGKSNQPQHF. The CDR3 region has the DNA TGTGCCACCTCAGGGGGCAAAAGCAATCAGCCCCAGCATTTT.

The table lists this clone with a few counts. The genes are TRBV30 and TRBJ2-7; the match to TRBD1 covers 7 bases. V was clipped by 4 bases and J by 5 bases; unmatched bases: 8. The germline V gene encodes CDR1 GTSNPN and CDR2 SVGIG (reference sequence). The CDR3 totals 13 residues. CDR3 protein: CAWIRDSSNEQYF. CDR3 coding DNA: TGTGCCTGGATCCGGGACAGTTCCAACGAGCAGTACTTC.

The V gene is TRBV29-1, the J gene TRBJ2-2, with D perhaps TRBD1 (6 bases). The CDR3 is 12 residues long. The V and J ends lost 7 bases and 9 bases respectively, with 15 bases between them. Germline assignment: CDR1 SQVTM and CDR2 ANQGSEA. CDR3 sequence reads: CSAGGQGRELFF. Written as DNA, the CDR3 is TGCAGCGCTGGGGGCCAGGGTCGGGAGCTGTTTTTT.

This clone was counted once. The V call is TRBV7-9, the J call TRBJ1-1; D unresolved. Germline V gene lookup returns CDR1 SEHNR and CDR2 FQNEAQ (reference sequence). The V gene lost 1 base and the J gene lost 9 bases, with 12 bases spanning the gap. The length of the CDR3 is 13 residues. The CDR3 nucleotides are TGTGCCAGCAGCTTAGATATAATGGCAAAAGCTTTCTTT. Protein product: CASSLDIMAKAFF.

The chain has TRBV19 and TRBJ2-5, with D perhaps matching TRBD2 (6 bases). CDR3 length: 13 residues. V lost 3 bases to trimming and J lost 4 bases, with 9 bases between them. CDR1 is LNHDA and CDR2 is SQIVND in the germline V gene (reference sequence). CDR3 amino acids: CASSIRGRETQYF. The CDR3 coding sequence is TGTGCCAGTAGTATTCGGGGGAGAGAGACCCAGTACTTC.

The V gene is TRBV9, the J gene TRBJ1-4; D may be TRBD1 (6 bases). This CDR3 comprises 16 residues. V gave up 5 bases and J gave up 3 bases, with 17 bases separating them. Per germline, CDR1 SGDLS and CDR2 YYNGEE. The CDR3 is CASSTSQGLANEKLFF. Here the CDR3 DNA reads TGTGCCAGCAGTACTAGTCAGGGGCTCGCTAATGAAAAACTGTTTTTT.

V and J are TRBV7-9 and TRBJ2-7; no definite D call. The CDR3 has 14 amino acids. Germline V gene sequence: CDR1 SEHNR, CDR2 FQNEAQ (reference sequence). V was clipped by 1 base and J by 2 bases, with 9 bases between them. CDR3 sequence reads: CASSLVAEPYEQYF. CDR3 nucleotides: TGTGCCAGCAGCTTAGTGGCGGAGCCCTACGAGCAGTACTTC. Supplemented by reference TRBV7-9 and TRBJ2-7, the full variable domain reads DTGVSQNPRHKITKRGQNVTFRCDPISEHNRLYWYRQTLGQGPEFLTYFQNEAQLEKSRLLSDRFSAERPKGSFSTLEIQRTEQGDSAMYLCASSLVAEPYEQYFGPGTRLTVT.

CDR3 sequence reads: CASSRQGRENTIYF. Here the CDR3 DNA reads TGTGCCAGCAGCCGACAGGGGAGGGAAAACACCATATATTTT. The chain recombines TRBV6-5 with TRBJ1-3; 8 nucleotides line up with TRBD1. The CDR3 runs to 14 residues. Losses at the gene ends were 6 bases for V and 6 bases for J; bases not matched to a gene: 7. Germline V gene lookup returns CDR1 MNHEY and CDR2 SVGAGI.

This chain connects TRBV30 to TRBJ1-5; D remains ambiguous. Germline lookup yields CDR1 GTSNPN and CDR2 SVGIG (reference sequence). This CDR3 is built from 13 residues. The germline V and J ends were trimmed by 0 bases and 9 bases, with 12 bases remaining between them. The CDR3 DNA reads TGTGCCTGGAGTGTCGGTGCGGGCCGGCCCCAGCATTTT. Protein sequence: CAWSVGAGRPQHF.

The chain couples TRBV5-1 to TRBJ2-1, with 7 bases fitting TRBD2. Trimming at V came to 3 bases and at J to 7 bases, leaving 7 bases not matched to a gene. The CDR3 sequence is 14 residues long. Germline values: CDR1 SGHRS, CDR2 YFSETQ. CDR3 in DNA: TGCGCCAGCAGCTGGGCTAGCGGACTAAATGAGCAGTTCTTC. It is translated as CASSWASGLNEQFF. The full variable domain, with the rest looked up from reference TRBV5-1 and TRBJ2-1, is KAGVTQTPRYLIKTRGQQVTLSCSPISGHRSVSWYQQTPGQGLQFLFEYFSETQRNKGNFPGRFSGRQFSNSRSEMNVSTLELGDSALYLCASSWASGLNEQFFGPGTRLTVL.

The V gene is TRBV4-1, the J gene TRBJ1-2; no reliable D call. From germline, CDR1 is MGHRA and CDR2 YSYEKL. CDR3 length: 14 residues. The V gene lost 1 base and the J gene lost 7 bases, with 13 bases spanning the gap. The CDR3 here is CASSQGQFPSGYTF. The CDR3 DNA reads as TGCGCCAGCAGCCAAGGGCAGTTCCCATCTGGCTACACCTTC.

The rearrangement uses TRBV11-2 and TRBJ1-1; tentatively, D is TRBD1 (6 bases). The CDR3 consists of 13 residues. Germline V gene lookup returns CDR1 SGHAT and CDR2 FQNNGV. Trimming stripped 8 bases from V and 11 bases from J, with 21 bases between. CDR3 protein: CASSGVRGGTAFF. The CDR3, as DNA: TGTGCCAGCTCCGGTGTTCGGGGGGGCACGGCTTTCTTT.

V gene TRBV3-1 (or the pseudogene TRBV3-2) combines with J gene TRBJ2-5; perhaps TRBD1 as D (5 bases). With 4 bases removed from V and 5 bases from J, the gap between germline ends came to 11 bases. CDR3 length equals 13 residues. Germline V gene sequence: CDR1 LGHDT, CDR2 YNNKEL (reference sequence). The CDR3 region is CASSRTGEETQYF. CDR3 DNA: TGTGCCAGCAGCCGAACAGGAGAGGAGACCCAGTACTTC.